The 20 T cell receptor beta chains below were found in one sample sequenced in a study of cytomegalovirus exposure and HLA in healthy donors. The PCR contained 60 Vbeta and 13 Jbeta primers. Libraries were prepared by immunoSEQ multiplex PCR; TCRdb keeps only in-frame clonotypes and omits some of them. The repertoire holds under 250,000 clones, with roughly 79% as singletons. The specimen sequenced was PBMCs. The receptors were sampled from a man aged 25-40 years in good health and CMV-seronegative.

The J gene is TRBJ2-5, the V gene TRBV6-1, with 8 nucleotides matching TRBD2. The J segment lost 4 bases and the V segment lost 7 bases, leaving 11 bases of the junction unmatched. The V gene's germline CDR1 is MNHNS and CDR2 SASEGT. There are 15 residues in the CDR3. CDR3 amino acids: CASTLAGGGLETQYF. DNA for the CDR3: TGTGCCAGCACCCTCGCCGGGGGGGGGCTAGAGACCCAGTACTTC.

This clone has only a few counts. The chain recombines TRBV5-5 with TRBJ1-5; TRBD1 aligns across 10 bases. V lost 6 bases to trimming and J lost 3 bases; unmatched junction nucleotides: 6. CDR3 length: 15 residues. Germline V lookup: CDR1 SGHKS, CDR2 YYEKEE (reference sequence). CDR3 residues: CASTRDRGNNQPQHF. The CDR3, as DNA: TGTGCCAGCACCAGGGACAGGGGTAACAATCAGCCCCAGCATTTT.

This chain uses TRBV13 with TRBJ2-1, with 13 bases lining up with TRBD2. V lost 5 bases, J lost 2 bases, and 6 bases stayed unmatched. This CDR3 is 17 amino acids long. Germline lookup yields CDR1 PRHDT and CDR2 FYEKMQ (reference sequence). CDR3: CASSPVGTSGTYNEQFF. CDR3 nucleotide sequence: TGTGCCAGCAGCCCAGTGGGGACTAGCGGGACCTACAATGAGCAGTTCTTC.

V is TRBV5-1 and J is TRBJ2-7; D might be TRBD2 (6 bases). Trimming took 4 bases from V and 0 from J, leaving 11 bases between them. This CDR3 contains 14 residues. Germline V CDR1 and CDR2: SGHRS, YFSETQ. CDR3 coding DNA: TGCGCCAGCAGCGGAGGGACGGCCTCCTACGAGCAGTACTTC. Protein: CASSGGTASYEQYF.

The genes are TRBV6-5 and TRBJ2-7, with 7 nucleotides matching TRBD1. Unmatched junction bases numbered 7, after V lost 6 bases and J lost 5 bases. Germline V CDR1 and CDR2: MNHEY, SVGAGI. The CDR3 contains 13 residues. Here the CDR3 DNA reads TGTGCCAGCAGGGAGACAGGGACAGACGAGCAGTACTTC. This codes for CASRETGTDEQYF.

This rearrangement joins TRBV28 to TRBJ1-5; D is unclear. V was shortened by 7 bases and J by 4 bases, with 20 bases between the two germline ends. Germline V gene sequence: CDR1 MDHEN, CDR2 SYDVKM. The CDR3 spans 16 residues. CDR3 in DNA: TGTGCCAGCACCCAGACGGGTCAGCTCCATAATCAGCCCCAGCATTTT. Protein product: CASTQTGQLHNQPQHF.

The chain joins TRBV7-9 to TRBJ1-1; no definite D call. Germline CDR1 reads SEHNR; CDR2 reads FQNEAQ (reference sequence). With 5 bases removed from V and 3 bases from J, the gap between germline ends came to 13 bases. CDR3 length: 14 residues. CDR3 bases: TGTGCCAGCAGCCCCCCGTCGGAGTACACTGAAGCTTTCTTT. It codes for CASSPPSEYTEAFF. Complete variable domain (other parts from reference TRBV7-9 and TRBJ1-1): DTGVSQNPRHKITKRGQNVTFRCDPISEHNRLYWYRQTLGQGPEFLTYFQNEAQLEKSRLLSDRFSAERPKGSFSTLEIQRTEQGDSAMYLCASSPPSEYTEAFFGQGTRLTVV.

The V gene is TRBV28, the J gene TRBJ2-7; 10 bases are a match to TRBD2. Unmatched junction bases numbered 3, after V lost 6 bases and J lost 7 bases. Germline loops: CDR1 MDHEN, CDR2 SYDVKM. The CDR3 spans 12 residues. For the CDR3, the DNA is TGTGCCAGCAGACTAGCGGGAAAGGAGCAGTACTTC. It is translated as CASRLAGKEQYF.

The chain recombines TRBV19 with TRBJ1-2, with D possibly matching TRBD1 (6 bases). V was shortened by 6 bases and J by 5 bases, with 10 bases between the two germline ends. The CDR3 sequence is 12 residues long. The germline CDR1 and CDR2 sequences are LNHDA and SQIVND (reference sequence). CDR3 loop: CASSPGAYGYTF. Here the CDR3 DNA reads TGTGCCAGTAGCCCAGGGGCTTATGGCTACACCTTC.

The V gene is TRBV4-2, the J gene TRBJ1-3, with TRBD1 matching 7 bases. Germline values: CDR1 LGHNA, CDR2 YNFKEQ. V was pared by 2 bases and J by 3 bases, with 10 bases of the junction left unmatched. This CDR3 region has 17 residues. For the CDR3, the DNA is TGTGCCAGCAGCCAAACAACTCGACAGGGTTATGGAAACACCATATATTTT. Translation: CASSQTTRQGYGNTIYF.

The chain recombines TRBV27 with TRBJ2-3, with D unclear. The V end was cut by 1 base, the J end by 4 bases, with 15 bases between. CDR1 MNHEY and CDR2 SMNVEV come from the germline V gene (reference sequence). The CDR3 covers 16 residues. Written as DNA, the CDR3 is TGTGCCAGCAGTTTATTACGGAGCGCACGCCCAGATACGCAGTATTTT. It codes for CASSLLRSARPDTQYF.

This clone was counted a single time. In DNA, the CDR3 is TGCGCCAGCAGCGCCGGGGGGGGATCCTACAATGAGCAGTTCTTC. It translates to CASSAGGGSYNEQFF. The rearrangement links TRBV5-1 to TRBJ2-1; 8 bases align to TRBD2. Germline V CDR1 and CDR2: SGHRS, YFSETQ. This CDR3 is 15 amino acids long. V dropped 4 bases and J dropped 1; count of bases not matched to a gene: 4.

The J gene is TRBJ1-1, the V gene TRBV19; D is uncertain. Trimming left V 3 bases short and J 1 base short, with 9 bases between. The germline gives CDR1 LNHDA, CDR2 SQIVND (reference sequence). The CDR3 has 14 amino acids. The CDR3 here is CASSIVGRNTEAFF. The CDR3 DNA reads TGTGCCAGTAGTATTGTAGGGAGGAACACTGAAGCTTTCTTT. Together with reference TRBV19 and TRBJ1-1, the CDR3 gives the full variable domain: DGGITQSPKYLFRKEGQNVTLSCEQNLNHDAMYWYRQDPGQGLRLIYYSQIVNDFQKGDIAEGYSVSREKKESFPLTVTSAQKNPTAFYLCASSIVGRNTEAFFGQGTRLTVV.

V gene TRBV7-9 combines with J gene TRBJ2-3; TRBD2 aligns across 12 bases. V dropped 5 bases and J dropped 6; count of bases not matched to a gene: 9. The germline V gene encodes CDR1 SEHNR and CDR2 FQNEAQ (reference sequence). The CDR3 covers 16 residues. The CDR3 loop reads CASSLTSGSQRDTQYF. The CDR3 coding sequence is TGTGCCAGCAGCCTGACTAGCGGGAGCCAGCGGGATACGCAGTATTTT.

This clone appeared once. The chain joins TRBV27 to TRBJ2-7; D remains ambiguous. Germline V gene sequence: CDR1 MNHEY, CDR2 SMNVEV (reference sequence). The CDR3 runs to 13 residues. Trimming cost V 6 bases and J 2 bases, with 11 bases left between them. The CDR3 region has the DNA TGTGCCAGCAGATATAGCACGGCCTACGAGCAGTACTTC. Amino acids: CASRYSTAYEQYF.

This chain uses TRBV9 with TRBJ2-3, with 13 bases fitting TRBD2. There are 17 residues in the CDR3. V gave up 3 bases and J gave up 5 bases; unmatched junction bases: 9. Per the germline V gene, CDR1 is SGDLS and CDR2 is YYNGEE. The CDR3 coding sequence is TGTGCCAGCAGCGCCCCCAGACTAGCGGGAGGAGGAGATACGCAGTATTTT. This encodes CASSAPRLAGGGDTQYF.

The V gene is TRBV15, the J gene TRBJ2-7; weak D call: TRBD2 (5 bases). Germline values: CDR1 LNHNV, CDR2 YYDKDF (reference sequence). The CDR3 has 14 amino acids. Trimming cost V 4 bases and J 4 bases, with 14 bases left between them. The DNA for the CDR3 is TGTGCCACCAGCAACAGCGGTACCCTATACGAGCAGTACTTC. Amino acids: CATSNSGTLYEQYF. The entire variable domain, with the rest obtained from reference TRBV15 and TRBJ2-7, is as follows: DAMVIQNPRYQVTQFGKPVTLSCSQTLNHNVMYWYQQKSSQAPKLLFHYYDKDFNNEADTPDNFQSRRPNTSFCFLDIRSPGLGDTAMYLCATSNSGTLYEQYFGPGTRLTVT.

The chain combines TRBV11-3 with TRBJ2-2; 7 bases line up with TRBD1. The CDR3 length is 18 residues. Germline V gene data show CDR1 as SGHNT and CDR2 as YENEEA. V was pared by 1 base and J by 2 bases, with 10 bases of the junction left unmatched. The CDR3 loop is CASSLGLGQEFNTGELFF. CDR3 nucleotide sequence: TGTGCCAGCAGCTTAGGATTAGGACAGGAATTCAACACCGGGGAGCTGTTTTTT.

This clone was counted between two and nine times. The chain employs TRBV7-9 and TRBJ1-1; D is unresolved. Deletions cut 5 bases from V and 5 bases from J, with 6 bases between. There are 11 residues in the CDR3. Looked up from germline, CDR1 is SEHNR and CDR2 is FQNEAQ (reference sequence). CDR3 loop: CASSRSTEAFF. The CDR3 DNA reads as TGTGCCAGCAGCCGGTCAACTGAAGCTTTCTTT.

This chain connects TRBV4-1 to TRBJ2-1; 9 positions agree with TRBD1. Germline loops: CDR1 MGHRA, CDR2 YSYEKL. Trimming at V came to 7 bases and at J to 6 bases, leaving 16 bases not matched to a gene. CDR3 size: 17 residues. CDR3 region: CASNIITGTGIGNEQFF. CDR3 nucleotides: TGCGCCAGCAACATCATTACCGGGACAGGGATTGGCAATGAGCAGTTCTTC.